Listed below are T cell receptor beta chains from one sample, sequenced in a study of blood T cell repertoires in COVID-19. Assay: immunoSEQ multiplex PCR; the TCRdb copy retains only in-frame clones and omits some. This sample carries about 120,000 clones, approximately 90% of them seen once, and the ten largest clones take about 1.9%. The sample was peripheral blood. These receptor sequences come from a human donor with active COVID-19. The donor label of this sample is uncertain. The CDR3 runs from the conserved cysteine through the conserved F or W. The D gene is left open where the match is weak. For some rows the clone size is stated as once, few or many, or as a class when expanded; others skip it.

D	J	V	size	CDR3	DNA
TRBD2	TRBJ2-1	TRBV7-2	once	CASSLVGGGNQEQFF	TGTGCCAGCAGCTTAGTCGGGGGGGGCAATCAGGAGCAGTTCTTC
-	TRBJ1-6	TRBV6-6	-	CASNVGADSPLHF	TGTGCCAGCAACGTGGGGGCTGATTCACCCCTCCACTTT
-	TRBJ1-2	TRBV28	once	CASSLAWEGSGYTF	TGTGCCAGCAGCTTAGCGTGGGAGGGCAGCGGCTACACCTTC
-	TRBJ2-7	TRBV3-1/TRBV3-2	-	CASSQGLAGYYEQYF	TGTGCCAGCAGCCAAGGATTAGCAGGGTACTACGAGCAGTACTTC
TRBD2	TRBJ2-1	TRBV6-2/TRBV6-3	-	CASSLLAGGSKFF	TGTGCCAGCAGCCTACTAGCGGGGGGCAGCAAGTTCTTC
TRBD1	TRBJ1-2	TRBV19	few	CASSLAREGGLRTF	TGTGCCAGTAGTCTCGCCCGGGAAGGGGGCCTCCGCACCTTC
-	TRBJ2-3	TRBV3-1/TRBV3-2	-	CASRRTGASTDTQYF	TGTGCCAGCAGAAGGACTGGAGCGAGCACAGATACGCAGTATTTT
-	TRBJ2-7	TRBV19	-	CASSEVTAGFYEQYF	TGTGCCAGTAGCGAAGTCACGGCGGGGTTTTACGAGCAGTACTTC
TRBD1	TRBJ1-5	TRBV19	-	CASSTPLTAAGPGGEQPQHF	TGTGCCAGTAGTACCCCACTTACGGCCGCGGGGCCAGGGGGAGAACAGCCCCAGCATTTT
-	TRBJ1-2	TRBV27	-	CASSLSKSNYGYTF	TGTGCCAGCAGTTTATCGAAGAGTAACTATGGCTACACCTTC
-	TRBJ1-1	TRBV4-1	-	CASSQDRPVGGDTEAFF	TGCGCCAGCAGCCAAGATAGGCCCGTTGGAGGCGACACTGAAGCTTTCTTT
-	TRBJ1-1	TRBV4-1	-	CASSHQGDTEAFF	TGCGCCAGCAGCCACCAGGGTGACACTGAAGCTTTCTTT
-	TRBJ2-3	TRBV28	-	CASSHLVGDTQYF	TGTGCCAGCAGTCACCTAGTGGGAGATACGCAGTATTTT
-	TRBJ1-6	TRBV27	-	CASSERPAGSPLHF	TGTGCCAGCAGCGAGAGACCGGCCGGGTCACCCCTCCACTTT
TRBD1	TRBJ1-1	TRBV15	once	CATSRGRTGGPRTEAFF	TGTGCCACCAGCAGAGGAAGGACAGGGGGCCCTAGGACTGAAGCTTTCTTT
-	TRBJ2-1	TRBV3-1/TRBV3-2	-	CAIQSLYNEQFF	TGTGCCATACAATCTCTTTACAATGAGCAGTTCTTC
-	TRBJ1-5	TRBV4-1	once	CASSQTGTSNQPQHF	TGCGCCAGCAGCCAAACCGGGACTTCAAATCAGCCCCAGCATTTT
TRBD2	TRBJ2-1	TRBV19	-	CASSISGGAGKFF	TGTGCCAGTAGCATTAGCGGGGGGGCCGGAAAGTTCTTC
-	TRBJ1-1	TRBV6-5	-	CASRKGEPNTEAFF	TGTGCCAGCAGAAAGGGGGAGCCGAACACTGAAGCTTTCTTT
TRBD2	TRBJ2-6	TRBV5-1	-	CASRGTSTGANVLTF	TGCGCCAGCCGGGGGACTAGTACAGGGGCCAACGTCCTGACTTTC
TRBD1	TRBJ1-1	TRBV6-5	-	CASDPTGGAYEAFF	TGTGCCAGTGACCCGACAGGGGGCGCCTATGAAGCTTTCTTT
-	TRBJ2-7	TRBV6-2/TRBV6-3	-	CASSPGGAGYSYEQYF	TGTGCCAGCAGTCCGGGCGGGGCAGGGTACTCCTACGAGCAGTACTTC
-	TRBJ2-5	TRBV7-2	-	CASSLGVGRGETQYF	TGTGCCAGCAGCTTAGGGGTAGGCCGAGGAGAGACCCAGTACTTC
TRBD2	TRBJ2-7	TRBV11-2	-	CASSLSGGAAYEQYF	TGTGCCAGCAGCTTATCGGGGGGGGCCGCCTACGAGCAGTACTTC
-	TRBJ2-2	TRBV5-1	once	CASSLGSTDTGELFF	TGCGCCAGCAGCTTGGGTAGCACGGACACCGGGGAGCTGTTTTTT
TRBD1	TRBJ2-5	TRBV18	-	CASSQGQGETQYF	TGTGCCAGCTCACAGGGACAGGGTGAGACCCAGTACTTC
TRBD1	TRBJ1-2	TRBV27	-	CASRDRVANGYTF	TGTGCCAGCAGAGACAGGGTTGCCAATGGCTACACCTTC
-	TRBJ2-2	TRBV28	-	CASSWSVRYGELFF	TGTGCCAGCAGTTGGTCGGTCAGGTACGGGGAGCTGTTTTTT
TRBD1	TRBJ2-1	TRBV9	-	CASSDPGQRVNYNEQFF	TGTGCCAGCAGCGACCCGGGACAGCGAGTTAACTACAATGAGCAGTTCTTC
TRBD2	TRBJ2-3	TRBV24-1	-	CATSDLTSGGAGDTQYF	TGTGCCACCAGTGATTTAACTAGCGGGGGGGCTGGAGATACGCAGTATTTT
TRBD1	TRBJ1-5	TRBV19	once	CASGEDRGRNQPQHF	TGTGCCAGTGGAGAAGACAGGGGGCGGAATCAGCCCCAGCATTTT
-	TRBJ2-5	TRBV6-2/TRBV6-3	-	CASSYFAGWGQETQYF	TGTGCCAGCAGTTATTTCGCGGGATGGGGCCAAGAGACCCAGTACTTC
-	TRBJ1-1	TRBV6-2/TRBV6-3	-	CASSLGMGRVVNTEAFF	-
TRBD1	TRBJ1-3	TRBV4-1	-	CASSQDVIQGNAGNTIYF	TGCGCCAGCAGCCAAGATGTCATACAGGGGAACGCTGGAAACACCATATATTTT
TRBD1	TRBJ1-6	TRBV11-2	-	CASSLGGQRNSPLHF	TGTGCCAGCAGCTTAGGGGGACAGAGAAATTCACCCCTCCACTTT
TRBD1	TRBJ2-7	TRBV4-3	-	CASSQDSGGEQYF	TGCGCCAGCAGCCAAGATTCAGGGGGCGAGCAGTACTTC
TRBD1	TRBJ2-2	TRBV5-1	-	CASSSDRGNTGELFF	TGCGCCAGCAGCTCGGACAGGGGGAACACCGGGGAGCTGTTTTTT
TRBD2	TRBJ2-7	TRBV28	-	CASSSFRGGDSEQYF	TGTGCCAGCAGTTCCTTTCGGGGAGGGGATTCCGAGCAGTACTTC
TRBD1	TRBJ1-4	TRBV7-7	few	CASSPNHRGKLFF	TGTGCCAGCAGCCCTAATCACAGGGGCAAACTGTTTTTT
TRBD2	TRBJ2-5	TRBV15	-	CAAGRSGVSEETQYF	TGTGCCGCCGGCCGTAGCGGGGTCTCAGAAGAGACCCAGTACTTC
-	TRBJ1-3	TRBV7-2	-	CASSLTRTFSGNTIYF	TGTGCCAGCAGCTTAACTCGGACATTCTCTGGAAACACCATATATTTT
-	TRBJ2-7	TRBV21-1	-	CASSKALVLALYEQYF	TGTGCCAGCAGCAAAGCGCTAGTATTGGCACTCTACGAGCAGTACTTC
TRBD2	TRBJ2-7	TRBV9	-	CASGGTSGAYEQYF	TGTGCCAGCGGAGGGACTAGCGGGGCCTACGAGCAGTACTTC
TRBD1	TRBJ1-5	TRBV10-3	-	CAISESGQGATNQPQHF	TGTGCCATCAGTGAGTCGGGACAGGGGGCGACCAATCAGCCCCAGCATTTT
TRBD1	TRBJ1-1	TRBV6-2/TRBV6-3	-	CASSYYTGARRTEAFF	TGTGCCAGCAGTTACTATACAGGGGCGCGCCGCACTGAAGCTTTCTTT